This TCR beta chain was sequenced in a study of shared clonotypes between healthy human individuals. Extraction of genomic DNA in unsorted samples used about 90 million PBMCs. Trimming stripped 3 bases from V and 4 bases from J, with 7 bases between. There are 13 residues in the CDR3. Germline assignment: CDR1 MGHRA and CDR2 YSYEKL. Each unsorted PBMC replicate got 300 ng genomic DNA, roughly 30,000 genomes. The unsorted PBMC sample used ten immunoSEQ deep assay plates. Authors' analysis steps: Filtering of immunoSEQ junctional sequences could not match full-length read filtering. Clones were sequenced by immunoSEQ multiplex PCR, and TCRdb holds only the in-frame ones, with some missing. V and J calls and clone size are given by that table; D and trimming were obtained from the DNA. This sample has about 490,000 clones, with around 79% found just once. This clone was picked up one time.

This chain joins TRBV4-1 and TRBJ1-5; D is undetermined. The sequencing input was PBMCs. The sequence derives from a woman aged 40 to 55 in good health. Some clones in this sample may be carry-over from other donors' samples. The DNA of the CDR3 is TGCGCCAGCAGCCAGGGAGAAAATCAGCCCCAGCATTTT. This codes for CASSQGENQPQHF.